One sample yielded the 16 T cell receptor beta chains listed below, sequenced in a study of PD-L1 blockade in urothelial cancer. Some clones are missing from TCRdb's copy, which holds only in-frame ones; the method was immunoSEQ multiplex PCR. This table has approximately 70,000 clones, 84% appearing once. Noted time point: pretreatment peripheral blood. The material was PBMCs, obtained around atezolizumab (anti-PD-L1) treatment. All receptors derive from a woman in her seventies with urothelial cancer.

The chain employs TRBV5-1 and TRBJ2-7, with D possibly matching TRBD2 (6 bases). The V gene lost 3 bases and the J gene lost 0 bases, with 16 bases spanning the gap. CDR3 length: 16 residues. CDR1 SGHRS and CDR2 YFSETQ come from the germline V gene. The DNA of the CDR3 is TGCGCCAGCAGCTGGGCCCCTGCGGGAAGCTCCTACGAGCAGTACTTC. Residues: CASSWAPAGSSYEQYF.

This chain connects TRBV5-1 to TRBJ2-5; tentative D call: TRBD1 (6 bases). Between the trimmed V and J ends, which lost 0 bases and 5 bases, there was a span of 8 bases. The germline CDR1 and CDR2 sequences are SGHRS and YFSETQ. CDR3 length equals 13 residues. In nucleotides, the CDR3 is TGCGCCAGCAGCTTGGACAGGGCGGAGACCCAGTACTTC. Amino acid sequence: CASSLDRAETQYF.

J is TRBJ1-6 and V is TRBV7-6, with D hard to call. The CDR3 contains 13 residues. Germline assignment: CDR1 SGHVS and CDR2 FNYEAQ. Trimming took off 1 base at V and 8 bases at J, with 6 bases between the two ends. In DNA form, the CDR3 reads TGTGCCAGCAGCTTAGATTTAGATTCACCCCTCCACTTT. It specifies CASSLDLDSPLHF.

The chain uses TRBV30 and TRBJ2-7; a weak D match, TRBD1 (6 bases). CDR1 is GTSNPN, CDR2 SVGIG, per germline (reference sequence). This CDR3 has 11 residues. The germline V and J ends were trimmed by 1 base and 6 bases, with 7 bases remaining between them. The CDR3 region is CAWSDRAEQYF. CDR3 sequence (DNA): TGTGCCTGGAGTGACAGGGCCGAGCAGTACTTC.

The V call is TRBV30, the J call TRBJ1-2; D might be TRBD1 (5 bases). Trimming left V 5 bases short and J 4 bases short, with 20 bases between. Per the germline V gene, CDR1 is GTSNPN and CDR2 is SVGIG (reference sequence). The length of the CDR3 is 15 residues. The CDR3 sequence is CAWGSGDFRPYGYTF. Written as DNA, the CDR3 is TGTGCCTGGGGCAGCGGGGACTTCAGACCCTATGGCTACACCTTC.

This chain joins TRBV19 and TRBJ1-5; a possible D gene is TRBD1 (5 bases). The CDR3 runs to 15 residues. Per germline, CDR1 LNHDA and CDR2 SQIVND (reference sequence). The V end lost 5 bases, the J end lost 0 bases, and 11 bases lay between the germline ends. The CDR3 region is CASSWGDLSNQPQHF. The CDR3, as DNA: TGTGCCAGTAGTTGGGGGGACCTTAGCAATCAGCCCCAGCATTTT. Full variable domain (remainder filled in from reference TRBV19 and TRBJ1-5): DGGITQSPKYLFRKEGQNVTLSCEQNLNHDAMYWYRQDPGQGLRLIYYSQIVNDFQKGDIAEGYSVSREKKESFPLTVTSAQKNPTAFYLCASSWGDLSNQPQHFGDGTRLSIL.

The chain uses TRBV5-4 and TRBJ2-1; a weak D match, TRBD2 (5 bases). The germline CDR1 and CDR2 sequences are SGHNT and YYREEE (reference sequence). Trimming cost V 4 bases and J 10 bases, with 9 bases left between them. There are 11 residues in the CDR3. The CDR3 DNA reads TGTGCCAGCAGCGGGAGCCTGGAGCAGTTCTTC. Protein product: CASSGSLEQFF.

This chain connects TRBV19 to TRBJ2-7; TRBD1 aligns across 8 bases. The germline V gene encodes CDR1 LNHDA and CDR2 SQIVND (reference sequence). The CDR3 runs to 14 residues. The V segment lost 2 bases and the J segment 2 bases; nucleotides outside the gene matches: 2. DNA for the CDR3: TGTGCCAGTAGTATACGACAGGGGCCCTACGAGCAGTACTTC. Translating gives CASSIRQGPYEQYF.

This clone was seen more than once but under ten times. J is TRBJ2-7 and V is TRBV7-6; 7 bases are a match to TRBD1. V shed 5 bases, J shed 2 bases, and the junction held 12 bases outside the gene matches. Germline-derived CDR1 and CDR2 are SGHVS and FNYEAQ. The CDR3 spans 16 residues. This chain's CDR3 is CASSEKRGQTAYEQYF. For the CDR3, the DNA is TGTGCCAGCAGCGAGAAGAGGGGACAGACGGCCTACGAGCAGTACTTC.

The chain couples TRBV6-6 to TRBJ1-1; D unclear. The germline V gene encodes CDR1 MNHNY and CDR2 SVGAGI (reference sequence). Trimming shortened V by 2 bases and J by 4 bases, and 8 bases separated the two germline ends. The CDR3 runs 13 residues. CDR3 amino acids: CASSYRGGTEAFF. The CDR3 coding sequence is TGTGCCAGCAGTTACCGGGGTGGCACTGAAGCTTTCTTT.

The gene calls are TRBV6-1 and TRBJ2-1, with TRBD2 matching over 9 bases. Germline CDR1 and CDR2: MNHNS and SASEGT. The CDR3 consists of 16 residues. The ends lost 3 bases at V and 6 bases at J; junction bases unmatched: 9. The chain's CDR3 is CASSDPVAGAGNEQFF. For the CDR3, the DNA is TGTGCCAGCAGTGACCCCGTAGCGGGAGCGGGCAATGAGCAGTTCTTC.

The rearrangement joins TRBV19 to TRBJ2-7; D gene unclear. Trimming stripped 1 base from V and 1 base from J, with 5 bases between. Germline V CDR1 and CDR2: LNHDA, SQIVND (reference sequence). The CDR3 is 13 amino acids. The CDR3 here is CASSIGPSYEQYF. CDR3 bases: TGTGCCAGTAGTATAGGGCCGTCCTACGAGCAGTACTTC.

V and J are TRBV4-3 and TRBJ2-7; D unresolved. Germline assignment: CDR1 LGHNA and CDR2 YSLEER. The CDR3 length is 15 residues. V lost 0 bases, J lost 2 bases, and 11 bases lay in between. CDR3 sequence (DNA): TGCGCCAGCAGCCAAGATGTGTCGTATGCCTACGAGCAGTACTTC. It codes for CASSQDVSYAYEQYF.

V and J are TRBV5-1 and TRBJ1-1; D remains ambiguous. CDR3 length: 14 amino acids. Germline CDR1 reads SGHRS; CDR2 reads YFSETQ. The V end was cut by 2 bases, the J end by 1 base, with 9 bases between. CDR3 DNA sequence: TGCGCCAGCAGCTTTAGAGTCGCGAACACTGAAGCTTTCTTT. Translation gives CASSFRVANTEAFF.

The chain uses TRBV19 and TRBJ2-1; 8 bases match TRBD1. The length of the CDR3 is 14 residues. CDR1 and CDR2 from the germline V gene are LNHDA and SQIVND (reference sequence). V shed 5 bases, J shed 9 bases, and the junction held 9 bases outside the gene matches. This chain's CDR3 is CASSRSAGGVEQFF. The DNA of the CDR3 is TGTGCCAGTAGTCGATCGGCAGGGGGCGTTGAGCAGTTCTTC.

The V and J genes are TRBV5-6 and TRBJ1-5; TRBD1 agrees at 8 bases. The CDR3 sequence is 15 residues long. V lost 0 bases to trimming and J lost 1 base; unmatched junction nucleotides: 0. The germline V gene encodes CDR1 SGHDT and CDR2 YYEEEE. CDR3 amino acids: CASSLGTGSNQPQHF. CDR3 nucleotides: TGTGCCAGCAGCTTGGGGACAGGGAGCAATCAGCCCCAGCATTTT. Based on the CDR3 plus reference TRBV5-6 and TRBJ1-5, the full variable domain is DAGVTQSPTHLIKTRGQQVTLRCSPKSGHDTVSWYQQALGQGPQFIFQYYEEEERQRGNFPDRFSGHQFPNYSSELNVNALLLGDSALYLCASSLGTGSNQPQHFGDGTRLSIL.